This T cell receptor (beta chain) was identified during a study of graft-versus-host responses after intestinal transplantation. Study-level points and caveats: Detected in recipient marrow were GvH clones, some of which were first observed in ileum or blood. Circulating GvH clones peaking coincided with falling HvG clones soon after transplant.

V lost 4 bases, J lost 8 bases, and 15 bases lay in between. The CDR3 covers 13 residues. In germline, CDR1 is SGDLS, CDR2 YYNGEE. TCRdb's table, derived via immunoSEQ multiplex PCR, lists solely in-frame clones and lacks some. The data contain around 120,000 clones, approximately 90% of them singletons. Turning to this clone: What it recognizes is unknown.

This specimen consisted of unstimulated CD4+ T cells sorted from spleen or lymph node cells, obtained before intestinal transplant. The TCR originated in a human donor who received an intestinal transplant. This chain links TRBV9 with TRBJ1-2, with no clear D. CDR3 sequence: CASSPYTAGGYTF. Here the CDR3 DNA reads TGTGCCAGCAGCCCATACACAGCCGGCGGCTACACCTTC. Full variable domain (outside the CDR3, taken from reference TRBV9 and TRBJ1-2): DSGVTQTPKHLITATGQRVTLRCSPRSGDLSVYWYQQSLDQGLQFLIQYYNGEERAKGNILERFSAQQFPDLHSELNLSSLELGDSALYFCASSPYTAGGYTFGSGTRLTVV.